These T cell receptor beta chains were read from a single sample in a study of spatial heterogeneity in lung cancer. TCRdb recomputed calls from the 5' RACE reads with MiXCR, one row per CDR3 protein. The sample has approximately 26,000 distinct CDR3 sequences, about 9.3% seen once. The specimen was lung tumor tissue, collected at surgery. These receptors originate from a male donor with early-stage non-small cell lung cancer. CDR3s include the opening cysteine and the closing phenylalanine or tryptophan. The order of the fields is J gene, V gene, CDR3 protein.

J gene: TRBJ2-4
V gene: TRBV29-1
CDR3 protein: CSVEDARVNGIQYF

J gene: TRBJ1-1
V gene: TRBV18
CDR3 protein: CASSPRSMQGNTEAFF

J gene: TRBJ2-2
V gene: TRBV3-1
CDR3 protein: CASNLRGGAIGELFF

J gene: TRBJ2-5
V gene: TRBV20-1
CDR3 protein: CSATRTSQETQYF

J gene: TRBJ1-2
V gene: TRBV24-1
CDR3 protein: CATSRGQGASGYTF

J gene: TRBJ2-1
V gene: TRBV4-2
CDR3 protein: CASSQDQRGGNEQFF

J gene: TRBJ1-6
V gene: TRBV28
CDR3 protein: CASITDSDNSPLHF

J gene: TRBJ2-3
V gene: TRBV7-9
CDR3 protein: CASSLGQGVFRTDTQYF

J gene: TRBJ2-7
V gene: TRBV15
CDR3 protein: CATSRRATGSSEQYF

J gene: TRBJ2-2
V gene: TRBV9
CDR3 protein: CASSVGLAENTGELFF

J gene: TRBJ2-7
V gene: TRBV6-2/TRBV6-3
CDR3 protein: CASSYPGQGYHEQYF

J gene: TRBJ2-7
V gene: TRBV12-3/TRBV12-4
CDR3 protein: CASSLGLAGLYEQYF

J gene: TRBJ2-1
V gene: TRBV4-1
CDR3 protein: CASSQDGTGTSGSSSFF

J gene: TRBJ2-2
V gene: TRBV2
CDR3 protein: CASKGSWSVTGELFF

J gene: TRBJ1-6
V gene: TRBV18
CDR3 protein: CASSPGESINSPLHF

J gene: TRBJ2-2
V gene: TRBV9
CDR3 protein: CASSAFLAGASNTGELFF

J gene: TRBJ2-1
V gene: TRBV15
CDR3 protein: CATSRDIVPGFGEQFF

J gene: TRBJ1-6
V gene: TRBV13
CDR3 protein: CASGLSFNSPLHF

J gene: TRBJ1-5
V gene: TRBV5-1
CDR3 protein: CASSFGGNQPQHF

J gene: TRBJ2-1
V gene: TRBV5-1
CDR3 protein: CASSPHADEQFF

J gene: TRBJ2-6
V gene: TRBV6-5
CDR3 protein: CASKGSAGANVLTF

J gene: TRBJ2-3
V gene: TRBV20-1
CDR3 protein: CSAIRLDSSTDTQYF

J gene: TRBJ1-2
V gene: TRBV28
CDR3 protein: CASSQNGRYTF

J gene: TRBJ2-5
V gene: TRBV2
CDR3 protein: CASSGGTGFQETQYF

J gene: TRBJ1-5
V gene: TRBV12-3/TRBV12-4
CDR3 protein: CASSFGGQPQHF

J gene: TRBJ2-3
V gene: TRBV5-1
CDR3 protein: CASSWDRGVDTQYF

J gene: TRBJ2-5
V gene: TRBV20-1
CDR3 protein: CSAREIEGGTQYF